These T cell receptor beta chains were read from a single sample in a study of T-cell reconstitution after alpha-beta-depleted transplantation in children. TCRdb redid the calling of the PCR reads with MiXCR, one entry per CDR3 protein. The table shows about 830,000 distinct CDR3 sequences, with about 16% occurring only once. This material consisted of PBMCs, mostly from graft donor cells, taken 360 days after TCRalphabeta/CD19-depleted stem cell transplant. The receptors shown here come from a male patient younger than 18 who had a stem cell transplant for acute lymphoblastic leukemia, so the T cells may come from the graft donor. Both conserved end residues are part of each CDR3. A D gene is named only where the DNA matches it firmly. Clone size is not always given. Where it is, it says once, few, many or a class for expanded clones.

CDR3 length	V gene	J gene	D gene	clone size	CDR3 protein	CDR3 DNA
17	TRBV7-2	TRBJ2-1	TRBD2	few	CASSSGGLAGGRHEQFF	TGTGCCAGCAGCTCAGGGGGTCTAGCGGGGGGGCGCCATGAGCAGTTCTTC
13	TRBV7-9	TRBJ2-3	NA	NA	CASRTVGMDTQYF	TGTGCCAGCAGGACGGTAGGGATGGATACGCAGTATTTT
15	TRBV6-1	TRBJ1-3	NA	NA	CASTFLASSGNTIYF	TGTGCCAGCACCTTTTTGGCCAGCTCTGGAAACACCATATATTTT
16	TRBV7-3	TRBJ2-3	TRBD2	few	CASSLVTSGSADTQYF	TGTGCCAGCAGCTTAGTCACTAGCGGGAGTGCAGATACGCAGTATTTT
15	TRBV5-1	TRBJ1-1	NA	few	CASSLEPGSRTEAFF	TGCGCCAGCAGCTTGGAACCAGGGAGCAGGACTGAAGCTTTCTTT
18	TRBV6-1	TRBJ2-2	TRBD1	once	CASSPRTGRVTGTGELFF	TGTGCCAGCAGTCCGAGGACAGGAAGGGTTACGGGCACCGGGGAGCTGTTTTTT
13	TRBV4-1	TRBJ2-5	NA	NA	CASSQGVKETQYF	TGCGCCAGCAGCCAAGGAGTTAAAGAGACCCAGTACTTC
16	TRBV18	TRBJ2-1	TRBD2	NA	CASSATLAGGNNEQFF	TGTGCCAGCTCAGCAACTCTAGCGGGAGGAAACAATGAGCAGTTCTTC
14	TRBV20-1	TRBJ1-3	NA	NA	CSAPREPPGNTIYF	TGCAGTGCTCCCCGGGAGCCCCCTGGAAACACCATATATTTT
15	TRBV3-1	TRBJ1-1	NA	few	CASSQTGDPNTEAFF	TGTGCCAGCAGCCAAACGGGGGATCCGAACACTGAAGCTTTCTTT
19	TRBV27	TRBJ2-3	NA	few	CASSPSGAISDGTADTQYF	TGTGCCAGCAGTCCATCAGGGGCAATTAGCGACGGGACCGCAGATACGCAGTATTTT
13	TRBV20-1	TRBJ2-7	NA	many	CSAYAAGPVEQYF	TGCAGTGCTTACGCGGCCGGCCCGGTCGAGCAGTACTTC
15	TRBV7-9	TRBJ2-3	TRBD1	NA	CASSPPQGAGDTQYF	TGTGCCAGCAGCCCCCCCCAGGGGGCTGGAGATACGCAGTATTTT
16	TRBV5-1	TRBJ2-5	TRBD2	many	CASSWGLAGSGETQYF	TGCGCCAGCAGCTGGGGACTAGCGGGATCGGGGGAGACCCAGTACTTC
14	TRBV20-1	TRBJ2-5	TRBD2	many	CSASSSGHQETQYF	TGCAGTGCTAGTTCTAGCGGGCACCAAGAGACCCAGTACTTC
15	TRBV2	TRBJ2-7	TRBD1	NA	CASRVAGTGGYEQYF	TGTGCCAGCAGGGTTGCCGGGACAGGGGGATACGAGCAGTACTTC
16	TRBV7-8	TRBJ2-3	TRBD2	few	CASSGLAGQPADTQYF	TGTGCCAGCAGCGGTTTAGCGGGCCAACCAGCAGATACGCAGTATTTT
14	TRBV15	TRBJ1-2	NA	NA	CATSRDPGTYGYTF	TGTGCCACCAGCAGAGATCCCGGGACCTATGGCTACACCTTC
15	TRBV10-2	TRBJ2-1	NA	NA	CASKVGRARYNEQFF	TGCGCCAGCAAAGTCGGAAGGGCGCGCTACAATGAGCAGTTCTTC
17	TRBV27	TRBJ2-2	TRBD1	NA	CASSLGKGGERAGELFF	TGTGCCAGCAGTTTGGGTAAAGGGGGCGAAAGGGCCGGGGAGCTGTTTTTT
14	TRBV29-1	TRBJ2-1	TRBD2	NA	CSVDPAGGDNEQFF	TGCAGCGTTGACCCAGCGGGAGGGGACAATGAGCAGTTCTTC
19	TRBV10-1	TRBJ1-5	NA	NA	CASSEGQGLPKIRDQPQHF	TGCGCCAGCAGTGAAGGGCAGGGACTTCCGAAAATTCGGGATCAGCCCCAGCATTTT
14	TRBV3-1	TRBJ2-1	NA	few	CASSRWAAYNEQFF	TGTGCCAGCAGCCGCTGGGCAGCCTACAATGAGCAGTTCTTC
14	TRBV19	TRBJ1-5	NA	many	CASSPGHSNQPQHF	TGTGCCAGTAGTCCGGGCCATAGCAATCAGCCCCAGCATTTT
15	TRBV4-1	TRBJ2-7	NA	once	CASSLDGSLYYEQYF	TGCGCCAGCAGCCTGGACGGATCCCTCTACTACGAGCAGTACTTC
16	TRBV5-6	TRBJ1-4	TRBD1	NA	CASSLQSGQGSEKLFF	TGTGCCAGCAGCTTGCAGTCGGGACAGGGGAGTGAAAAACTGTTTTTT
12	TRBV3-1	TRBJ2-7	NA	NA	CASSQRQGEQYF	TGTGCCAGCAGCCAAAGGCAAGGAGAGCAGTACTTC
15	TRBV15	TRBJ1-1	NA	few	CATSRGARMNTEAFF	TGTGCCACCAGCAGAGGCGCACGGATGAACACTGAAGCTTTCTTT
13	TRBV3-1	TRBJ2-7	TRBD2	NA	CASSQRLAYEQYF	TGTGCCAGCAGCCAAAGACTAGCGTACGAGCAGTACTTC
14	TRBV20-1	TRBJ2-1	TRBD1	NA	CSATGQGGYNEQFF	TGCAGTGCTACCGGACAGGGGGGCTACAATGAGCAGTTCTTC
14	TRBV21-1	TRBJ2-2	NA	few	CASRSSENTGELFF	TGTGCCAGCAGGTCTAGCGAGAACACCGGGGAGCTGTTTTTT
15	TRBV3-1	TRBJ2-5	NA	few	CASSLSDRSEETQYF	TGTGCCAGCAGCCTATCCGACAGATCCGAAGAGACCCAGTACTTC
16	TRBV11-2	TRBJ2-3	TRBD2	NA	CASSPPLREDTDTQYF	TGTGCCAGCAGCCCGCCTTTGCGGGAGGACACAGATACGCAGTATTTT
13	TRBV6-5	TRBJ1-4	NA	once	CASSFGTPGKLFF	TGTGCCAGCAGTTTCGGGACGCCGGGAAAACTGTTTTTT
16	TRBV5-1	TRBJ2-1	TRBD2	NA	CASSLNSGSRVDEQFF	TGCGCCAGCAGCCTTAATAGCGGGAGTAGAGTCGATGAGCAGTTCTTC
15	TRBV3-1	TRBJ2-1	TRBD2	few	CASSPRLAGINEQFF	TGTGCCAGCAGCCCCCGGCTAGCGGGAATCAATGAGCAGTTCTTC
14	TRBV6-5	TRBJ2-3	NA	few	CASSFPGAGDTQYF	TGTGCCAGCAGTTTTCCTGGGGCGGGAGATACGCAGTATTTT
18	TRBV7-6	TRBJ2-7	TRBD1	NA	CASSLLEGQGAVQGEQYF	TGTGCCAGCAGCCTCCTCGAGGGACAGGGGGCAGTACAGGGCGAGCAGTACTTC
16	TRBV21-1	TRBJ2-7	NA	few	CASSKGGPGAVYEQYF	TGTGCCAGCAGCAAAGGGGGTCCGGGGGCGGTGTACGAGCAGTACTTC
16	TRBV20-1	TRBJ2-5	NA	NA	CSARLVLRPLQETQYF	TGCAGTGCTAGACTAGTCCTTAGACCATTACAAGAGACCCAGTACTTC
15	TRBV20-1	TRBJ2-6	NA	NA	CSARDRASGANVLTF	TGCAGTGCTAGAGATCGGGCCTCTGGGGCCAACGTCCTGACTTTC
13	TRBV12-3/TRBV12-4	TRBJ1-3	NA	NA	CASSHTSGNTIYF	TGTGCCAGCAGTCATACCTCTGGAAACACCATATATTTT